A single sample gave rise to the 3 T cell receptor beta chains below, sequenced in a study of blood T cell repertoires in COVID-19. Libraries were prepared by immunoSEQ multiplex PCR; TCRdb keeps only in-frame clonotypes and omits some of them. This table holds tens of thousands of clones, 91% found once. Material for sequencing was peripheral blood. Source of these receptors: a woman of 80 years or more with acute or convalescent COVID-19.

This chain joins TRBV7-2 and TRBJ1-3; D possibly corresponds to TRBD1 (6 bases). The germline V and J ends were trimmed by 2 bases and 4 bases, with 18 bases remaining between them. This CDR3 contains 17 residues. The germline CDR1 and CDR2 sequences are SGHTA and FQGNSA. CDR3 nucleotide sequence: TGTGCCAGCAGCTTACTTCCCAGGGCAGGGGCCGGAAACACCATATATTTT. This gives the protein CASSLLPRAGAGNTIYF.

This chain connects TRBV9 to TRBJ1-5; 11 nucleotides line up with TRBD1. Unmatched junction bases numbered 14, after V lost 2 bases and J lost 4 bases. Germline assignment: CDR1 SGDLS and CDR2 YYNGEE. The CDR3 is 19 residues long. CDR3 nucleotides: TGTGCCAGCAGCGTCGAGGCCAAACCGGGACAGGGGGGGAATCAGCCCCAGCATTTT. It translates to CASSVEAKPGQGGNQPQHF.

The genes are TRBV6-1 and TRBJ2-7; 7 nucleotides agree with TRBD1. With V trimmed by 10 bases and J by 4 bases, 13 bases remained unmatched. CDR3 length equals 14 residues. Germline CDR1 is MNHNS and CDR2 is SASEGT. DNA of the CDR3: TGTGCCACCCAAATCTACAGGGGTATGTACGAGCAGTACTTC. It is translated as CATQIYRGMYEQYF.